The present T cell receptor (beta chain) was sequenced within a study of cytomegalovirus exposure and HLA in healthy donors. Study background: A later analysis reported the same platform for the roughly 110 validation repertoires and the approximately 640 first-cohort repertoires.

The validation cohort, a group of some 120 subjects, included the donors and was separate from the approximately 650-subject first cohort. CDR3 length equals 16 residues. V lost 3 bases and J lost 6; bases outside the gene matches: 6. The germline CDR1 and CDR2 sequences are MNHEY and SMNVEV (reference sequence). General study findings and limits: The study flagged roughly 160 TCR beta chains as cytomegalovirus-associated. The classifier reportedly diagnosed cytomegalovirus status with high specificity and sensitivity.

This table comes from immunoSEQ multiplex PCR, and its TCRdb copy is limited to in-frame clones, with some not included. This table has around 250,000 clones, almost 90% appearing once. As to this clone: Antigen specificity is unknown.

This chain connects TRBV27 to TRBJ2-2; 11 nucleotides align to TRBD1. The specimen sequenced was PBMCs. The sequence derives from a woman aged 18-30 years in good health and CMV-seronegative. As DNA, the CDR3 is TGTGCCAGCAGTTTCGGGACAGGGGGATTAGCCGGGGAGCTGTTTTTT. This codes for CASSFGTGGLAGELFF.